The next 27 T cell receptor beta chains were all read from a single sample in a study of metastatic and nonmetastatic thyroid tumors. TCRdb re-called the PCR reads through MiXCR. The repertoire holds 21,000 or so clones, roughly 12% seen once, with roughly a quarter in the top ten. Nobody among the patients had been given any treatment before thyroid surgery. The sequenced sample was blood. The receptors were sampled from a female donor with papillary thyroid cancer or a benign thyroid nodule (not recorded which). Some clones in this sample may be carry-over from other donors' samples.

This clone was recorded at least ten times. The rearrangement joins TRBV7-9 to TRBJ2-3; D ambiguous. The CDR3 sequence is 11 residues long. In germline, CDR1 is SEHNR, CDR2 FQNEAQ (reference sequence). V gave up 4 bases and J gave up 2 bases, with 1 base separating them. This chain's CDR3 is CASSYTDTQYF. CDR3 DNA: TGTGCCAGCAGCTACACAGATACGCAGTATTTT.

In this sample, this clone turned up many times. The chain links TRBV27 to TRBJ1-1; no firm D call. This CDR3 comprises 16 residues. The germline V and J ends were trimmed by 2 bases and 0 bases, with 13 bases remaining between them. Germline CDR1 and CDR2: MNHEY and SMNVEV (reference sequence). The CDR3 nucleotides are TGTGCCAGCAGTTTAGAGGGCCGGATCATGAACACTGAAGCTTTCTTT. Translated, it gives CASSLEGRIMNTEAFF.

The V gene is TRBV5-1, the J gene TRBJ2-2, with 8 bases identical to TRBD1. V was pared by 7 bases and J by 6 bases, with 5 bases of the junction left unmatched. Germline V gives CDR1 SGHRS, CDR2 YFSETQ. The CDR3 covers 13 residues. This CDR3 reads CASHRQGSGELFF. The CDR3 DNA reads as TGCGCCAGCCACCGACAGGGGTCCGGGGAGCTGTTTTTT.

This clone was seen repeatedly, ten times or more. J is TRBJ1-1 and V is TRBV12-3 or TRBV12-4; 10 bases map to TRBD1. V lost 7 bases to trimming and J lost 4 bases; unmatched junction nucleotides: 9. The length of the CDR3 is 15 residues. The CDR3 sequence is CASTRQGAMGTEAFF. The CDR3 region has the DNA TGTGCCAGCACTCGACAGGGGGCAATGGGCACTGAAGCTTTCTTT.

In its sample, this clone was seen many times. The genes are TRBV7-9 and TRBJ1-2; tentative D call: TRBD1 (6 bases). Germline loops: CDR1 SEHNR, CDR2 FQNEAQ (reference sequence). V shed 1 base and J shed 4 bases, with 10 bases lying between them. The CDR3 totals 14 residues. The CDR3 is CASSLEGGLYGYTF. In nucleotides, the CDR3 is TGTGCCAGCAGCTTAGAGGGGGGGCTCTATGGCTACACCTTC.

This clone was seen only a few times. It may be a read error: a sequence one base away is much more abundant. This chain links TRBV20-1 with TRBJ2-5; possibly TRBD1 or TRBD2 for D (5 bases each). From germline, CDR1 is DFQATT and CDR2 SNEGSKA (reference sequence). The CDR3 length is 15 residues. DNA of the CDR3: TGCAGTGCTAAGGTCCCCCCGAGGGGCCAAGAGAACCAGTACTTC. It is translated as CSAKVPPRGQENQYF.

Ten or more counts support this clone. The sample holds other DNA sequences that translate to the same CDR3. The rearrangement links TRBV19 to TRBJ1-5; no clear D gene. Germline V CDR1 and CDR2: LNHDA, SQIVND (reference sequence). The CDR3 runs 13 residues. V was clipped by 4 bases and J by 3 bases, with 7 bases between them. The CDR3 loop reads CASSSRVNQPQHF. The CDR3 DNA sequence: TGTGCCAGTAGTAGTCGGGTCAATCAGCCCCAGCATTTT.

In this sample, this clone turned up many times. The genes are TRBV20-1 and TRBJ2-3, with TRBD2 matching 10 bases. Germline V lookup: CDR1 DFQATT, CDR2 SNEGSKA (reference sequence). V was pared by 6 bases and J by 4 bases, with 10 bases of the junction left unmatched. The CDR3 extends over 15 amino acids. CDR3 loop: CSAPTLAGVSDTQYF. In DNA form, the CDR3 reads TGCAGTGCCCCGACCCTAGCGGGAGTGTCAGATACGCAGTATTTT.

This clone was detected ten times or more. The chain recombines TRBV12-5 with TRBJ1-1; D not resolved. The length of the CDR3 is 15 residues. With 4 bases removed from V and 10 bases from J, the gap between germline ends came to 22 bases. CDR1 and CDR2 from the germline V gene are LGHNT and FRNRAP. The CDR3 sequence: CASGSLGTSAVGAFF. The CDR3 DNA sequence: TGTGCTAGTGGTTCCCTAGGTACTAGCGCGGTGGGAGCTTTCTTT.

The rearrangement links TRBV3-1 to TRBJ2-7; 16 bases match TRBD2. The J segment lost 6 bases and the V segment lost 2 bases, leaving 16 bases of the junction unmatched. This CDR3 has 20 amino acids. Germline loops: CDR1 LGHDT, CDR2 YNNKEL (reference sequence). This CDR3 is CASSQTVVGTSGRALGEQYF. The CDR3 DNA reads TGTGCCAGCAGCCAAACGGTGGTGGGGACTAGCGGGAGGGCGTTGGGCGAGCAGTACTTC.

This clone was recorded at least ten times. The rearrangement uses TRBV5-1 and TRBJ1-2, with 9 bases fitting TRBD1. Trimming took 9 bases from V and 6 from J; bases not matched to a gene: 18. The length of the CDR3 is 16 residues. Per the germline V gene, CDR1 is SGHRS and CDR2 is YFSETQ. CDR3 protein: CATHVKIRTGVNGYTF. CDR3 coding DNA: TGCGCCACCCACGTTAAGATACGGACAGGGGTAAATGGCTACACCTTC.

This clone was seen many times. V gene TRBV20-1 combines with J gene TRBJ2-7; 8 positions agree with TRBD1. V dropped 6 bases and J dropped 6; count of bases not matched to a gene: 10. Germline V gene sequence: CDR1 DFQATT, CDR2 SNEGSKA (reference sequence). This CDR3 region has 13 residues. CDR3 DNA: TGCAGTGCGCCCGACAGGGGAGAAGGCGAGCAGTACTTC. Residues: CSAPDRGEGEQYF.

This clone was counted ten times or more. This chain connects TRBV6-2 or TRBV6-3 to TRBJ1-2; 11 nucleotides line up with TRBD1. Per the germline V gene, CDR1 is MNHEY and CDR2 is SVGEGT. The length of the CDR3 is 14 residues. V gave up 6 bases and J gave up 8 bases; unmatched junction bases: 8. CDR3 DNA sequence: TGTGCCAGCAGCGATGGACAGGGGGCGAGGGGCTACACCTTC. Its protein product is CASSDGQGARGYTF.

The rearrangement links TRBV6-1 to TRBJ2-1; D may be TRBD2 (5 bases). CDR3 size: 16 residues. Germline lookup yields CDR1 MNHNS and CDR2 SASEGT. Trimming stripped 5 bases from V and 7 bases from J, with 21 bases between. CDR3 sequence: CASSPRRSGWPNEQFF. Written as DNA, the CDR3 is TGTGCCAGCAGTCCCCGGAGGTCGGGGTGGCCTAATGAGCAGTTCTTC.

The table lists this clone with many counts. The chain's CDR3 is CSVHRGDRNTEAFF. The CDR3 nucleotides read TGCAGCGTTCACCGCGGGGACAGGAACACTGAAGCTTTCTTT. The genes are TRBV29-1 and TRBJ1-1; 7 bases align to TRBD1. Looked up from germline, CDR1 is SQVTM and CDR2 is ANQGSEA. The CDR3 has 14 amino acids. V lost 5 bases, J lost 1 base, and 7 bases stayed unmatched.

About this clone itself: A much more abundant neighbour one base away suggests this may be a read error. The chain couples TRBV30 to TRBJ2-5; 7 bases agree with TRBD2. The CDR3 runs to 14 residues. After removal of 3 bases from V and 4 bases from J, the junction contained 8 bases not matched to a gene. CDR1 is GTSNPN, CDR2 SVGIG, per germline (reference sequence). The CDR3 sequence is CAWREGGVGETQYF. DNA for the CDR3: TGTGCCTGGAGGGAGGGAGGGGTAGGAGAGACCCAGTACTTC. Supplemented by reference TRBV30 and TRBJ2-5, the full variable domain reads SQTIHQWPATLVQPVGSPLSLECTVEGTSNPNLYWYRQAAGRGLQLLFYSVGIGQISSEVPQNLSASRPQDRQFILSSKKLLLSDSGFYLCAWREGGVGETQYFGPGTRLLVL.

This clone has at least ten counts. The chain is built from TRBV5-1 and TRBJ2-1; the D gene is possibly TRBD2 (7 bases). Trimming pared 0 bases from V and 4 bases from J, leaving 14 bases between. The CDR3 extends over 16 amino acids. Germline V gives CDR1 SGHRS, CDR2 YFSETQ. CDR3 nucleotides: TGCGCCAGCAGCTTGGGCGACGGGGGGCGATACAATGAGCAGTTCTTC. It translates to CASSLGDGGRYNEQFF.

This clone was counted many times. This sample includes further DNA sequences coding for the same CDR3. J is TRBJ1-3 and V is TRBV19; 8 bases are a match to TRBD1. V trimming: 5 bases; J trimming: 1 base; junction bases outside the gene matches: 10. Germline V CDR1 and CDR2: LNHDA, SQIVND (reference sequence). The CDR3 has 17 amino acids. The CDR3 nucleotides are TGTGCCAGTAGTGGAAAGACAGGGGATAATTCTGGAAACACCATATATTTT. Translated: CASSGKTGDNSGNTIYF.

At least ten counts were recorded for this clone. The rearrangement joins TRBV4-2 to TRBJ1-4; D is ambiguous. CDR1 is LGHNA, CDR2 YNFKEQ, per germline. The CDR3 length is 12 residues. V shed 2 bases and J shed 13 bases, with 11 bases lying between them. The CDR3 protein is CASSQIGEGLFF. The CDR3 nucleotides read TGTGCCAGCAGCCAAATCGGGGAGGGACTGTTTTTT.

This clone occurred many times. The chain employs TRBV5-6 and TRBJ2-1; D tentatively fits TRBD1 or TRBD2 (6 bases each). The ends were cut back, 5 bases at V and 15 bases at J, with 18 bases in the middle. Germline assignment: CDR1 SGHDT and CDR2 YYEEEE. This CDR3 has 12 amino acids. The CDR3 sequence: CASSSQGGGAFF. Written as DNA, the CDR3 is TGTGCCAGCAGTTCACAGGGAGGCGGCGCGTTCTTC.

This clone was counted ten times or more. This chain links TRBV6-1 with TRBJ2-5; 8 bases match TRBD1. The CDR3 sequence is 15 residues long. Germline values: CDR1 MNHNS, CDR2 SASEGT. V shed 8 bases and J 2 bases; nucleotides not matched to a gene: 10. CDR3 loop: CASRMGRDRQETQYF. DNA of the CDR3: TGTGCCAGCCGGATGGGCAGGGACAGGCAAGAGACCCAGTACTTC.

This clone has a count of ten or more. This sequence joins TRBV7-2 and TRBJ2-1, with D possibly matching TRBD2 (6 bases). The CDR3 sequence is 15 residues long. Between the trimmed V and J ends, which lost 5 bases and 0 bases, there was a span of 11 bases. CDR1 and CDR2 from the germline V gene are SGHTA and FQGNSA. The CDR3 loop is CASSPAGYSYNEQFF. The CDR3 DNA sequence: TGTGCCAGCAGCCCGGCGGGGTACTCCTACAATGAGCAGTTCTTC. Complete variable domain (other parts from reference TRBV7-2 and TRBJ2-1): GAGVSQSPSNKVTEKGKDVELRCDPISGHTALYWYRQSLGQGLEFLIYFQGNSAPDKSGLPSDRFSAERTGGSVSTLTIQRTQQEDSAVYLCASSPAGYSYNEQFFGPGTRLTVL.

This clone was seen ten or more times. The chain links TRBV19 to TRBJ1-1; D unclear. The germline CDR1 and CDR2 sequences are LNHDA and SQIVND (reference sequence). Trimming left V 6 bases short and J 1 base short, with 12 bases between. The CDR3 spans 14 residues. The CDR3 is CASSSSGGNTEAFF. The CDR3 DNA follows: TGTGCCAGTAGCAGTTCGGGTGGGAACACTGAAGCTTTCTTT.

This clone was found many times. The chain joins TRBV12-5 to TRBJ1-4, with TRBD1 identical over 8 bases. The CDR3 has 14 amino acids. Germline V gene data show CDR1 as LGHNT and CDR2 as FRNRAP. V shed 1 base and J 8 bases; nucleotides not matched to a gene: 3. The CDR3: CASGLGQGREKLFF. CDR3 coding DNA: TGTGCTAGTGGTTTGGGACAGGGGCGCGAAAAACTGTTTTTT.

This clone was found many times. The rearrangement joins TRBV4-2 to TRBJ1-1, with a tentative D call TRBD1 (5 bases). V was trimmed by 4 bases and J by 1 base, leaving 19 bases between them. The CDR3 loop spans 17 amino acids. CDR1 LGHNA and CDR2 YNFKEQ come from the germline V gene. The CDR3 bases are TGTGCCAGCAGCCCCATTCAAGGGTCAGGGAGGAACACTGAAGCTTTCTTT. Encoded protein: CASSPIQGSGRNTEAFF.

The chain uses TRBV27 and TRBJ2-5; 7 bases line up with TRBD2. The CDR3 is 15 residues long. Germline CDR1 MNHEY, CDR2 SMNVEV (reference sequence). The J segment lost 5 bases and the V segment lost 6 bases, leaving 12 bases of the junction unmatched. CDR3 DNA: TGTGCCAGCAGCCGCCGCCTAGCGGTAACGGAGACCCAGTACTTC. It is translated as CASSRRLAVTETQYF.

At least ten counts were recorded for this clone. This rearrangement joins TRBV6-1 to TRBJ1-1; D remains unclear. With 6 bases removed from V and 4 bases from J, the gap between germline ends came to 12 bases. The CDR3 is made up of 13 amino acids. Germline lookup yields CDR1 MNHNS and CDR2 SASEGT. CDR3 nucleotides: TGTGCCAGCAGCCCCTTAGAGCGCACTGAAGCTTTCTTT. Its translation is CASSPLERTEAFF.